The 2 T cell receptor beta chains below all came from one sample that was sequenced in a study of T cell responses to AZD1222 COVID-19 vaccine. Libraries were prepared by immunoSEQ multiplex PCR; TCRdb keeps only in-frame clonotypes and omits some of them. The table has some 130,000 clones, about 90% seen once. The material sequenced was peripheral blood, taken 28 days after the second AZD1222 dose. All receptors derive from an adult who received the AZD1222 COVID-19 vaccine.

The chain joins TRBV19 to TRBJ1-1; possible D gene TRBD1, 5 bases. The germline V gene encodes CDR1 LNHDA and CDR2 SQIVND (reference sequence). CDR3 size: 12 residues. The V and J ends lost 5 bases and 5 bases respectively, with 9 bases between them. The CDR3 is CASSAGWTEAFF. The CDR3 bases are TGTGCCAGTAGTGCAGGGTGGACTGAAGCTTTCTTT. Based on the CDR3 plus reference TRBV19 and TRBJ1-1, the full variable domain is DGGITQSPKYLFRKEGQNVTLSCEQNLNHDAMYWYRQDPGQGLRLIYYSQIVNDFQKGDIAEGYSVSREKKESFPLTVTSAQKNPTAFYLCASSAGWTEAFFGQGTRLTVV.

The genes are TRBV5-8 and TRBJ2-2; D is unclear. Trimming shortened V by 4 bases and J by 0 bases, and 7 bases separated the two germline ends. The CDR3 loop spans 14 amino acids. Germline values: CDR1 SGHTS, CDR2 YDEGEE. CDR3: CASSPGANTGELFF. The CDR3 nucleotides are TGTGCCAGCAGCCCGGGCGCGAACACCGGGGAGCTGTTTTTT.